This TCR beta chain derives from a study of cytomegalovirus exposure and HLA in healthy donors. The overall study: Later analysis reported that the 110 or so validation repertoires shared the platform of the 500 to 750 first-cohort repertoires. Notes on the study in general: Rarity held for most TCR sequences, but there were some public TCRs that occurred in many donors.

Libraries were prepared by immunoSEQ multiplex PCR; TCRdb keeps only in-frame clonotypes and omits some of them. The sample lists 200,000 to 250,000 clones, under 95% occurring once. As regards this clone: The antigen remains undetermined.

This CDR3 comprises 15 residues. J lost 4 bases, V lost 6 bases, and 6 bases had no gene match. Germline V CDR1 and CDR2: LNHDA, SQIVND (reference sequence). The V and J genes are TRBV19 and TRBJ2-7; 13 bases align to TRBD2. Material for sequencing was PBMCs. The receptor was isolated from a woman aged 18 to 35 in good health and CMV-seronegative. CDR3 DNA sequence: TGTGCCAGTAGAGATGGGACTAGCGGGATATACGAGCAGTACTTC. Protein product: CASRDGTSGIYEQYF.